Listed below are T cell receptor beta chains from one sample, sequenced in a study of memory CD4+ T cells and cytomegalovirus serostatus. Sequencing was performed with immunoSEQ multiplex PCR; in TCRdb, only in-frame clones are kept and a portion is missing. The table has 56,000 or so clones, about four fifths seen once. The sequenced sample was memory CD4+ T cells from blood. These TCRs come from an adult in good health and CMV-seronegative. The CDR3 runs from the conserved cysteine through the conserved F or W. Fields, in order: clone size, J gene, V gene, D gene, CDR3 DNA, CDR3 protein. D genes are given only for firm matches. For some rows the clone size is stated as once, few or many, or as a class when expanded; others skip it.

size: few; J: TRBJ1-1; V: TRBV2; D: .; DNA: TGTGCCAGCAGTGGCTTAAGGGGCCGTAACACTGAAGCTTTCTTT; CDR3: CASSGLRGRNTEAFF
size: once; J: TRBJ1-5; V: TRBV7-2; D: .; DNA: TGTGCCAGCAGCTTAGACCCTAATCAGCCCCAGCATTTT; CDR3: CASSLDPNQPQHF
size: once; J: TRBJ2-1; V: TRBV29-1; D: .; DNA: TGCAGCGTTGAAGGGCGGCAGTCCTACAATGAGCAGTTCTTC; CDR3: CSVEGRQSYNEQFF
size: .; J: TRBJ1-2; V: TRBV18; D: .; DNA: TGTGCCAGCTCCCCGACGGATATCGGCTACACCTTC; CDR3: CASSPTDIGYTF
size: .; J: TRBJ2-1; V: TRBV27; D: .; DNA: TGTGCCAGCAGTTTAGAACCGGGGTCCTACAATGAGCAGTTCTTC; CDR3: CASSLEPGSYNEQFF
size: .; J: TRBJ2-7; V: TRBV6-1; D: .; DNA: TGTGCCAGCAGTGAAGCACGAGGGTACTTC; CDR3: CASSEARGYF
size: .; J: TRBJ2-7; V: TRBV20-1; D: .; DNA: TGCAGTGCCGCGACAGAATACGAGCAGTACTTC; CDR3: CSAATEYEQYF
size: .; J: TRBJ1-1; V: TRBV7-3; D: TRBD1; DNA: TGTGCCAGCAGCCGGGACAGTTACACTGAAGCTTTCTTT; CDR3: CASSRDSYTEAFF
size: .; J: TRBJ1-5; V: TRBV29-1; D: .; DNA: TGCAGCGTTGCCACAGATATCAATCAGCCCCAGCATTTT; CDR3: CSVATDINQPQHF
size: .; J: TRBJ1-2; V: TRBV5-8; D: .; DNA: TGTGCCAGCAGCCCGCTCTTAGGGGCTATCTATGGCTACACCTTC; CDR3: CASSPLLGAIYGYTF
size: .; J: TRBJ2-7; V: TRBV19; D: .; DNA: TGTGCCAGTAGTTCCATGGCAGGGTCCGAGCAGTACTTC; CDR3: CASSSMAGSEQYF
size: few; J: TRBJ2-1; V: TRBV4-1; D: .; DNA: TGCGCCAGCAGTCGTGACAATGAGCAGTTCTTC; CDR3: CASSRDNEQFF
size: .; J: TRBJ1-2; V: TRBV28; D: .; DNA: TGTGCCAGCAGTTACCCCAACCTTCAGGGGTATGGCTACACCTTC; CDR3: CASSYPNLQGYGYTF
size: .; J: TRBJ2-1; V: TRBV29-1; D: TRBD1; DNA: TGCAGCGTGAGGGGACAGGGGGAGGTTGGGGAGCAGTTCTTC; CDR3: CSVRGQGEVGEQFF
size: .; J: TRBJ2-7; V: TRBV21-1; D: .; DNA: TGTGCCAGCAGCAAGGGCGTCTCCTACGAGCAGTACTTC; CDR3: CASSKGVSYEQYF
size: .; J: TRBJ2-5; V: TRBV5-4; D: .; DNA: TGTGCCAGCAGCTTAACAGGGCCCCGGGAGACCCAGTACTTC; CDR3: CASSLTGPRETQYF
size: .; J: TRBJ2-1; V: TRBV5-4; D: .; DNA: TGTGCCAGCAGCTCCCTCACAGGGTACAATGAGCAGTTCTTC; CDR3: CASSSLTGYNEQFF
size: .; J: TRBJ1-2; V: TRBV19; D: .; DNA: TGTGCCAGTAGTATCGGCAGCAACTATGGCTACACCTTC; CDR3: CASSIGSNYGYTF
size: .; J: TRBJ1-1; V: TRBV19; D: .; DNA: TGTGCCAGTAGTATTGGCACAGGCATGAACACTGAAGCTTTCTTT; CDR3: CASSIGTGMNTEAFF
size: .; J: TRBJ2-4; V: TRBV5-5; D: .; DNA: TGTGCCAGCAGCTTAGCTCCGGGGAACATTCAGTACTTC; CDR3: CASSLAPGNIQYF
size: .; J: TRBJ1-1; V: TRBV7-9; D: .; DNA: TGTGCCAGCAGCGGGACATTTATGAACACTGAAGCTTTCTTT; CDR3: CASSGTFMNTEAFF
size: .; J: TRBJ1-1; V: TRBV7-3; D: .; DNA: TGTGCCAGCAGCTTAGGAGTGGGGAACACTGAAGCTTTCTTT; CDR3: CASSLGVGNTEAFF
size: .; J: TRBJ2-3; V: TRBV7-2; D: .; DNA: TGTGCCAGCAGCTTACCTAGCGTCCCAGATACGCAGTATTTT; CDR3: CASSLPSVPDTQYF
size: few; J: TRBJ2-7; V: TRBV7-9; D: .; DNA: TGTGCCAGCAGCCCGAAGGGGCCCTACGAGCAGTACTTC; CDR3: CASSPKGPYEQYF
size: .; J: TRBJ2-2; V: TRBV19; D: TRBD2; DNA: TGTGCCAGTAGACAACTAGCGGGGGGGCAGGACACCGGGGAGCTGTTTTTT; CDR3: CASRQLAGGQDTGELFF